This T cell receptor beta chain was sequenced in a study of T cell repertoires in cytomegalovirus infection. Study summary: Based on public TCR beta signatures, there were indications of CMV infection and of a matching HLA type. General study findings and limits: CMV carriers with the relevant HLA were identified by cumulative public TCR beta family frequency. Clonotypes of TCR beta that were HLA-C-restricted and CMV-specific dominated the ex vivo response.

Points on this clonotype: Its antigen is currently unknown.

MiXCR was run by TCRdb on the reads, yielding one entry per CDR3 protein. The sample shows about 300,000 distinct CDR3 sequences, about 9.2% of them seen only once. The sequence was collected from a human donor in good health (CMV status not recorded). Some clones in this sample may be carry-over from other donors' samples. Sample: PBMCs.

The CDR3 protein is CASSQDPVRQPQHF. The CDR3 DNA reads TGCGCCAGCAGCCAAGATCCCGTCCGGCAGCCCCAGCATTTT. The chain recombines TRBV4-3 with TRBJ1-5; D is ambiguous. V was cut by 0 bases and J by 7 bases, with 10 bases left in between. The CDR3 sequence is 14 residues long. Germline lookup yields CDR1 LGHNA and CDR2 YSLEER.